The source of this T cell receptor beta chain is a study of T cell responses to AZD1222 COVID-19 vaccine. On this clone itself: Its antigen is still unknown.

Generated by immunoSEQ multiplex PCR, the TCRdb table keeps only in-frame clones and is missing some. The sample holds around 150,000 clones, 85% to 95% seen once. Study-level results: Of spike-specific TCRs, nearly half reportedly target regions left unmutated in variants. Possibly, clonal diversity was underestimated; donors were largely white British and included more females.

Trimming took off 2 bases at V and 8 bases at J, with 21 bases between the two ends. The CDR3 covers 16 residues. Germline assignment: CDR1 KGHSH and CDR2 LQKENI. The sequencing used peripheral blood, collected on day 0 of AZD1222 vaccination. V gene TRBV18 combines with J gene TRBJ1-2, with TRBD1 as a possible D gene (6 bases). The origin of this receptor is an adult in good health. In DNA form, the CDR3 reads TGTGCCAGCTCACCAGGATCAACAGGGTCCCTTGAAGGCTACACCTTC. Protein product: CASSPGSTGSLEGYTF.